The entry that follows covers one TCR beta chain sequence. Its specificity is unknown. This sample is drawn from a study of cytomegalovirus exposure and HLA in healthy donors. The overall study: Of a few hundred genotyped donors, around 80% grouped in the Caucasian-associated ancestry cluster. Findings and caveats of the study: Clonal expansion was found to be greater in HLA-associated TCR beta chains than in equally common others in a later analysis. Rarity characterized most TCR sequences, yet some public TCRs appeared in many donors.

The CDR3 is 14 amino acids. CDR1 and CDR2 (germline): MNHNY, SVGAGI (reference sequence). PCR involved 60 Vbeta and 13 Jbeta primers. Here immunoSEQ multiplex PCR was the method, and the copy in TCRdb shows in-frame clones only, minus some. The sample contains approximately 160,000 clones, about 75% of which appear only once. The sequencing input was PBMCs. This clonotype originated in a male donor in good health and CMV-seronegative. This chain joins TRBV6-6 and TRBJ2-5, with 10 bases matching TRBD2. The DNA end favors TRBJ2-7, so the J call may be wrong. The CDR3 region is CASSLSSGSYEQYF. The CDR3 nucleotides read TGTGCCAGCAGTTTGTCTAGCGGGAGCTACGAGCAGTACTTC.